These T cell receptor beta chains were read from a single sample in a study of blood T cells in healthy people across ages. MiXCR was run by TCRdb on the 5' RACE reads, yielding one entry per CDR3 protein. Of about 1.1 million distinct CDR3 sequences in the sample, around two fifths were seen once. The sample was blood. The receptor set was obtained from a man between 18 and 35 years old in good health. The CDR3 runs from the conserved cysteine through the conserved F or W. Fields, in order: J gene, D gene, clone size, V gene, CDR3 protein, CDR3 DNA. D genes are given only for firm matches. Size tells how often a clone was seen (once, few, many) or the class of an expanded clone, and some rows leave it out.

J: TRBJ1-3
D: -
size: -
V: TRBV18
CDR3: CASSRNRDRSGNTIYF
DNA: TGTGCCAGCTCACGGAACAGGGACCGCTCTGGAAACACCATATATTTT

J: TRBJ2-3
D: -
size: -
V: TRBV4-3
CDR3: CASSQEGGNTDTQYF
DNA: TGCGCCAGCAGCCAAGAGGGCGGCAACACAGATACGCAGTATTTT

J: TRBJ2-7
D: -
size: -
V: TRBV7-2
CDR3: CASSLNLGNEQYF
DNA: TGTGCCAGCAGCCTAAATTTGGGTAACGAGCAGTACTTC

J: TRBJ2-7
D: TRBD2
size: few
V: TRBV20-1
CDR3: CSAATQGTTDNEQYF
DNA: TGCAGTGCCGCCACCCAAGGGACTACCGACAATGAGCAGTACTTC

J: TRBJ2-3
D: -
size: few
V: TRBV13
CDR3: CASSEGVRGDTQYF
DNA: TGTGCCAGCAGCGAGGGGGTTCGGGGAGATACGCAGTATTTT

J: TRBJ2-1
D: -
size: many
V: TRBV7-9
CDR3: CASSLNSVNEQFF
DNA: TGTGCCAGCAGCCTAAACTCCGTGAATGAGCAGTTCTTC

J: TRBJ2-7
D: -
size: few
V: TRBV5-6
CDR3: CASSFVARSSYEQYF
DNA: TGTGCCAGCAGCTTTGTAGCGAGGAGCTCCTACGAGCAGTACTTC

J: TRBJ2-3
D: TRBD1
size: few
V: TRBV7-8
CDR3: CASSLVPGTGVENTQYF
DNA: TGTGCCAGCAGCTTAGTACCCGGGACAGGTGTTGAGAATACGCAGTATTTT

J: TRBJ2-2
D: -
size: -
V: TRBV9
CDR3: CASSVFTGELFF
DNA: TGTGCCAGCAGCGTTTTCACCGGGGAGCTGTTTTTT

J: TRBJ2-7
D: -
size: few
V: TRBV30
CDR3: CAWSVGFTYEQYF
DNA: TGTGCCTGGAGTGTTGGGTTCACCTACGAGCAGTACTTC

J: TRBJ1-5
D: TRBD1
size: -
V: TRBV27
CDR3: CASRNRGNQPQHF
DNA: TGTGCCAGCAGGAACAGGGGGAATCAGCCCCAGCATTTT

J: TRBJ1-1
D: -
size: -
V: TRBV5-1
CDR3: CASSGTNRVSTEAFF
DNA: TGCGCCAGCAGCGGGACCAACAGGGTAAGCACTGAAGCTTTCTTT

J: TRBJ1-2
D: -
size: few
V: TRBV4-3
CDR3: CASSQDAFDYGYTF
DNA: TGCGCCAGCAGCCAAGATGCGTTCGACTATGGCTACACCTTC

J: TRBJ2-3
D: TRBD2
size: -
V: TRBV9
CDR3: CASSHGELAATDTQYF
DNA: TGTGCCAGCAGCCACGGGGAACTAGCGGCCACAGATACGCAGTATTTT

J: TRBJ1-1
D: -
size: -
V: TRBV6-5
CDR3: CASTDRITEAFF
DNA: TGTGCCAGCACCGACAGAATCACTGAAGCTTTCTTT

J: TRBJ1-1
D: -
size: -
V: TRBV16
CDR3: CASSQFGVNSEAFF
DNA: TGTGCCAGCAGCCAATTCGGGGTGAACAGTGAAGCTTTCTTT

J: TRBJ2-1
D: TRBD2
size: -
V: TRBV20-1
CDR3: CSGERGDHNEQFF
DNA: TGCAGTGGGGAGCGGGGGGACCACAATGAGCAGTTCTTC

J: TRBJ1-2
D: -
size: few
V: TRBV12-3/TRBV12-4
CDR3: CASSPGHQTYGYTF
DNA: TGTGCCAGCAGTCCCGGACACCAGACCTATGGCTACACCTTC

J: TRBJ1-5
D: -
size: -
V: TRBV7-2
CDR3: CASSLESYQPQHF
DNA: TGTGCCAGCAGCTTGGAGTCTTATCAGCCCCAGCATTTT

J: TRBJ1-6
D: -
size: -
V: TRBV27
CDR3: CASCIRYNSPLHF
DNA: TGTGCCAGCTGTATCCGGTATAATTCACCCCTCCACTTT

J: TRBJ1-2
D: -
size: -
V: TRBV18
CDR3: CASSPPHLGSGSPYTF
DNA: TGTGCCAGCTCACCGCCCCACCTGGGTTCCGGATCCCCATACACCTTC

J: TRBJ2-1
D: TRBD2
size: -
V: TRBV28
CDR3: CATTIWTSGNNEQFF
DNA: TGTGCCACCACAATATGGACTAGCGGGAACAATGAGCAGTTCTTC

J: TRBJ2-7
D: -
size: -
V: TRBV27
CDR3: CANSSLEGYEQYF
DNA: TGTGCCAACAGTTCCCTGGAAGGCTACGAGCAGTACTTC

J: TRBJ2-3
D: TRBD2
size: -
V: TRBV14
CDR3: CASSWEGSTDTQYF
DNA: TGTGCCAGCAGCTGGGAGGGTAGCACAGATACGCAGTATTTT

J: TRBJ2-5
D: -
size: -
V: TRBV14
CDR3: CAGSHSWTQYF
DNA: TGTGCCGGCAGCCACTCCTGGACCCAGTACTTC

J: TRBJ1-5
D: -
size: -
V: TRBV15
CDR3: CATSRDGGRPNQPQHF
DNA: TGTGCCACCAGCAGAGATGGGGGGAGGCCCAATCAGCCCCAGCATTTT

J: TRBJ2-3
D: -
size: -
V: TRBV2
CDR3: CASSDRGGGDTQYF
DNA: TGTGCCAGCAGTGATCGGGGTGGTGGAGATACGCAGTATTTT

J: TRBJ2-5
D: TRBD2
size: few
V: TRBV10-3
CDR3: CAISRASGEETQYF
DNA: TGTGCCATCAGCCGGGCTAGCGGGGAAGAGACCCAGTACTTC

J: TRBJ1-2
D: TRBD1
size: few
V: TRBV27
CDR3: CASSPKTTGGRDGYTF
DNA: TGTGCCAGCAGCCCAAAAACGACAGGGGGAAGGGATGGCTACACCTTC

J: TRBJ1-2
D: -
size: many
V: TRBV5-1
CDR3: CASSFGETQRGYTF
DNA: TGCGCCAGCAGCTTCGGAGAGACCCAAAGAGGCTACACCTTC

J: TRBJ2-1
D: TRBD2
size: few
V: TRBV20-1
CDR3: CSHYSGGHNEQFF
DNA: TGCAGTCATTATAGCGGGGGTCACAATGAGCAGTTCTTC

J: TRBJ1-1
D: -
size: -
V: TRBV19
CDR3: CASSITSTGTGEAFF
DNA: TGTGCCAGTAGTATTACATCCACCGGGACGGGTGAAGCTTTCTTT

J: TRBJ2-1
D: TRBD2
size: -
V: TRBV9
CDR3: CASSVAVTSGLYNEQFF
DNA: TGTGCCAGCAGCGTAGCCGTAACTAGCGGATTATACAATGAGCAGTTCTTC

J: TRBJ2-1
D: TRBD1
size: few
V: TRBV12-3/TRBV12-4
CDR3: CASSFPGQGGNEQFF
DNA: TGTGCCAGCAGTTTCCCGGGACAGGGAGGGAATGAGCAGTTCTTC

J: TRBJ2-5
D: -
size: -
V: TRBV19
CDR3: CASSIVQQETQYF
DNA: TGTGCCAGTAGTATAGTCCAGCAAGAGACCCAGTACTTC

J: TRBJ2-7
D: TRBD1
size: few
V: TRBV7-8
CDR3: CASSSRGTARYEQYF
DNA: TGTGCCAGCAGCTCACGTGGGACAGCAAGATACGAGCAGTACTTC

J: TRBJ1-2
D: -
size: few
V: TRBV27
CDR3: CASGLAGFGYTF
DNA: TGTGCCAGCGGGTTGGCAGGGTTTGGCTACACCTTC

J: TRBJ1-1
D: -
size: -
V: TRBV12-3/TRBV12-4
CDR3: CVSSPPSVNTEAFF
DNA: TGTGTCAGCAGCCCCCCCAGCGTAAACACTGAAGCTTTCTTT

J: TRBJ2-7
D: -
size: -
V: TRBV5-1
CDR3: CASSSRDTTYEQYF
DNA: TGCGCCAGCAGCTCCCGTGACACCACCTACGAGCAGTACTTC

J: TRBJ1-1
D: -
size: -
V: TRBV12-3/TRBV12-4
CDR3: CASSTPERTEAFF
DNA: TGTGCCAGCAGCACGCCTGAACGCACTGAAGCTTTCTTT